Shown below are 5 T cell receptor beta chains from a single sample sequenced in a study of T cell repertoires in cytomegalovirus infection. TCRdb processed the reads anew with MiXCR; each CDR3 protein has one entry. The profile shows more than 250,000 distinct CDR3 sequences, 25% of them singletons. These receptors have no identified antigens. This specimen was cultured PBMCs, taken from culture after CMV antigen stimulation. Source of these receptors: a human donor in good health (CMV status not recorded). Some clones in this sample may be carry-over from other donors' samples.

The chain combines TRBV28 with TRBJ2-7; 8 bases line up with TRBD1. The J segment lost 1 base and the V segment lost 5 bases, leaving 7 bases of the junction unmatched. The germline V gene encodes CDR1 MDHEN and CDR2 SYDVKM. CDR3 length: 15 residues. CDR3 coding DNA: TGTGCCAGCAGTGTAACAGGGGGGCTTTCCTACGAGCAGTACTTC. It is translated as CASSVTGGLSYEQYF.

This clonotype was seen many times. V is TRBV7-2 and J is TRBJ2-3, with D hard to call. The germline gives CDR1 SGHTA, CDR2 FQGNSA. The length of the CDR3 is 16 residues. Trimming took 6 bases from V and 6 from J, leaving 22 bases between them. CDR3 nucleotide sequence: TGTGCCAGCAGTCCGGTGATGGCCCAAGGGTGGGATACGCAGTATTTT. This gives the protein CASSPVMAQGWDTQYF. Combining the CDR3 with reference TRBV7-2 and TRBJ2-3 gives the whole variable domain GAGVSQSPSNKVTEKGKDVELRCDPISGHTALYWYRQSLGQGLEFLIYFQGNSAPDKSGLPSDRFSAERTGGSVSTLTIQRTQQEDSAVYLCASSPVMAQGWDTQYFGPGTRLTVL.

This clonotype was observed a few times. This chain joins TRBV28 and TRBJ2-4; D gene uncertain. Germline-derived CDR1 and CDR2 are MDHEN and SYDVKM. The V and J ends lost 5 bases and 0 bases respectively, with 2 bases between them. There are 12 residues in the CDR3. The CDR3 is CASSVAKNIQYF. In DNA, the CDR3 is TGTGCCAGCAGTGTAGCCAAAAACATTCAGTACTTC.

This chain links TRBV6-2 or TRBV6-3 with TRBJ1-1, with D uncertain. Trimming shortened V by 5 bases and J by 8 bases, and 12 bases separated the two germline ends. CDR1 and CDR2 from the germline V gene are MNHEY and SVGEGT. CDR3 size: 12 residues. CDR3 nucleotides: TGTGCCAGCAGTAACCCTTCTGGAGAAGCTTTCTTT. This translates into CASSNPSGEAFF.

This clonotype was seen at least ten times. The chain employs TRBV7-2 and TRBJ1-1, with D perhaps matching TRBD1 (6 bases). Trimming took 3 bases from V and 3 from J, leaving 14 bases between them. The CDR3 contains 15 residues. Germline CDR1 and CDR2: SGHTA and FQGNSA. CDR3 in amino acids: CASSFRQEGYTEAFF. The CDR3 DNA reads as TGTGCCAGCAGCTTCCGACAGGAGGGGTACACTGAAGCTTTCTTT.